This T cell receptor beta chain derives from a study of regulatory T cells in long-lasting Graves disease. Whole-study results and caveats: Persistent disease preferred TRBV28, TRBJ1-2 and TRBJ2-5. With a small sample size, accuracy may have been reduced.

Relying on iRepertoire HTBI primers and Arm-PCR of CDR3 regions, the team built TCR beta libraries. TCRdb used MiXCR to reprocess the multiplex PCR reads, holding one entry per CDR3 protein. Of approximately 470,000 distinct CDR3 sequences detected, around 15% appear once; the ten largest clones hold 9% to 15%. Many counts were recorded for this clonotype. Its antigen is unidentified. As to time point: newly diagnosed GD, antithyroid drugs for less than 3 months. After RNA was extracted from PBMCs, the TCR library was made from it. The collection involved drawing 8.5 to 9 milliliters of peripheral blood into EDTA tubes. Per the germline V gene, CDR1 is SEHNR and CDR2 is FQNEAQ (reference sequence). Trimming took 5 bases from V and 1 from J, leaving 13 bases between them. The CDR3 spans 15 residues. The sample was also reused in another study, on T cells in Graves' hyperthyroidism and ophthalmopathy. That study reports: Most thyroid clonotypes with frequency above 0.001 were detected in blood.

The chain is built from TRBV7-9 and TRBJ2-3; D may be TRBD1 (6 bases). This sample comprised peripheral blood mononuclear cells (PBMCs), obtained at new diagnosis, from a patient treated with antithyroid drugs. This sequence was found in a middle-aged man with Graves disease. The chain's CDR3 is CASSKYRVRTDTQYF. The CDR3 nucleotides are TGTGCCAGCAGCAAATACAGGGTCCGCACAGATACGCAGTATTTT.